This T cell receptor beta chain was profiled in a study of T cells in narcolepsy. Study information: Enrolled donors included narcolepsy type 1 or type 2 patients and healthy controls.

A few counts support this clone. No antigen is known for it. With 0 bases removed from V and 2 bases from J, the gap between germline ends came to 10 bases. Germline values: CDR1 LGHNA, CDR2 YSLEER. The CDR3 contains 15 residues. Study-wide points: No autoreactive T cell clone sequences appeared in some memory CD4+ repertoires. Healthy controls reportedly lacked the autoreactive clonotypes serially found in patients' blood.

Here immunoSEQ multiplex PCR was the method, and the copy in TCRdb shows in-frame clones only, minus some. This table holds around 25,000 clones, approximately 83% found once. The clonotype comes from a human donor with narcolepsy. Sequencing was done on a sample of CD45RA- memory CD4+ T cells from PBMCs. The chain carries TRBV4-3 and TRBJ1-1; D is possibly TRBD1 (5 bases). Here the CDR3 reads CASSQDSRVNTEAFF. The CDR3 DNA reads as TGCGCCAGCAGCCAAGATAGCAGGGTTAACACTGAAGCTTTCTTT.